Below, one T cell receptor (beta chain) is given with its context. Clinical histories supplied by participants themselves formed the basis of cohort assignment. Trimming removed 2 bases from V and 7 bases from J; junction bases left unmatched: 8. The germline gives CDR1 MNHNS, CDR2 SASEGT. This CDR3 has 15 amino acids. The authors' processing: Estimates of nucleated cell counts were drawn from the amplification of reference gene primers. Assay: immunoSEQ multiplex PCR; the TCRdb copy retains only in-frame clones and omits some. The V and J calls and the clone size are those of that table, but D and trimming were determined from the DNA. The table records 150,000 to 200,000 clones, over 80% of them present only once. The data are from a study of blood T cell repertoires in COVID-19. Across the whole study: Spain, Italy and the United States supplied samples that represented acute and convalescent COVID-19.

The rearrangement joins TRBV6-1 to TRBJ2-1, with 7 bases fitting TRBD1. The TCR comes from a man in his 70s who had been exposed to COVID-19. The material sequenced was PBMCs or T cells enriched from blood (not recorded which). CDR3 DNA: TGTGCCAGCAGTGAACTGACAGGGAGCAGGAATGAGCAGTTCTTC. It translates to CASSELTGSRNEQFF.